One and the same sample provided the 10 T cell receptor beta chains below, sequenced in a study of CD8+ T cells in alopecia areata. RNA extraction and reverse transcription yielded cDNA as sequencing template. The assay was immunoSEQ multiplex PCR, and TCRdb's table has in-frame clones only and misses some. The sample shows 200,000 or so clones, 56% of them seen only once. The sample consisted of CD8+ T cells sorted from blood. The receptors here all came from a human donor in good health.

The chain uses TRBV5-4 and TRBJ2-2; D not resolved. This CDR3 is built from 14 residues. V was shortened by 4 bases and J by 9 bases, with 16 bases between the two germline ends. Germline V lookup: CDR1 SGHNT, CDR2 YYREEE (reference sequence). CDR3 nucleotides: TGTGCCAGCAGCACAGAAGCAGCGATCCGGGAGCTGTTTTTT. It is translated as CASSTEAAIRELFF. Combining the CDR3 with reference TRBV5-4 and TRBJ2-2 gives the whole variable domain ETGVTQSPTHLIKTRGQQVTLRCSSQSGHNTVSWYQQALGQGPQFIFQYYREEENGRGNFPPRFSGLQFPNYSSELNVNALELDDSALYLCASSTEAAIRELFFGEGSRLTVL.

V is TRBV7-7 and J is TRBJ2-7; weak D call: TRBD2 (6 bases). V lost 1 base and J lost 0, with 7 bases in between. This CDR3 is built from 14 residues. Germline lookup yields CDR1 SSHAT and CDR2 FNYEAQ (reference sequence). This CDR3 is CASSLGGNSYEQYF. CDR3 DNA: TGTGCCAGCAGCTTAGGCGGGAACTCCTACGAGCAGTACTTC.

This clone was counted only a few times. This chain connects TRBV4-1 to TRBJ2-1; possibly TRBD1 for D (5 bases). The V gene's germline CDR1 is MGHRA and CDR2 YSYEKL. This CDR3 is built from 15 residues. Deletions cut 3 bases from V and 0 bases from J, with 9 bases between. CDR3 coding DNA: TGCGCCAGCAGCCACGGACACCCCTCCTACAATGAGCAGTTCTTC. Translated: CASSHGHPSYNEQFF.

The chain uses TRBV29-1 and TRBJ1-1; the D is unclear. The CDR3 spans 11 residues. Trimming took 6 bases from V and 1 from J, leaving 6 bases between them. CDR1 and CDR2 from the germline V gene are SQVTM and ANQGSEA. CDR3 DNA: TGCAGCGTCGACAAGAACACTGAAGCTTTCTTT. Translated: CSVDKNTEAFF.

The chain recombines TRBV29-1 with TRBJ2-5; TRBD1 agrees at 8 bases. The DNA end favors TRBJ2-7, so the J call may be wrong. The CDR3 length is 13 residues. Per germline, CDR1 SQVTM and CDR2 ANQGSEA. CDR3 protein: CSGAGQGSYEQYF. DNA of the CDR3: TGCAGCGGGGCAGGACAGGGATCCTACGAGCAGTACTTC.

This clone was observed a handful of times. J is TRBJ2-7 and V is TRBV19; D is possibly TRBD2 (6 bases). The CDR3 is made up of 15 amino acids. Germline V gene lookup returns CDR1 LNHDA and CDR2 SQIVND (reference sequence). Trimming removed 5 bases at V and 2 bases at J, with 16 bases between. DNA for the CDR3: TGTGCCAGTAGTCTCCGGGACTCCCCCGCCTACGAGCAGTACTTC. It is translated as CASSLRDSPAYEQYF. The full variable domain, with the rest looked up from reference TRBV19 and TRBJ2-7, is DGGITQSPKYLFRKEGQNVTLSCEQNLNHDAMYWYRQDPGQGLRLIYYSQIVNDFQKGDIAEGYSVSREKKESFPLTVTSAQKNPTAFYLCASSLRDSPAYEQYFGPGTRLTVT.

The genes are TRBV13 and TRBJ1-5; D is uncertain. The CDR3 consists of 15 residues. V lost 5 bases to trimming and J lost 7 bases, with 18 bases between them. The germline V gene encodes CDR1 PRHDT and CDR2 FYEKMQ (reference sequence). The CDR3 region is CASSLGRNRRQPQHF. In DNA form, the CDR3 reads TGTGCCAGCAGCCTTGGTCGAAATAGACGGCAGCCCCAGCATTTT.

The genes are TRBV6-5 and TRBJ1-1; D is possibly TRBD1 (5 bases). The CDR3 has 13 residues. Germline CDR1 reads MNHEY; CDR2 reads SVGAGI. Trimming took 7 bases from V and 4 from J, leaving 13 bases between them. CDR3: CASTFQGGTEAFF. The CDR3 bases are TGTGCCAGCACGTTTCAGGGAGGCACTGAAGCTTTCTTT.

The J gene is TRBJ1-2, the V gene TRBV6-5; 7 bases align to TRBD1. This CDR3 contains 15 residues. V lost 4 bases and J lost 4; bases outside the gene matches: 9. Germline CDR1 and CDR2: MNHEY and SVGAGI. CDR3 sequence: CASSWSVDRVYGYTF. CDR3 bases: TGTGCCAGCAGTTGGAGCGTCGACAGGGTCTATGGCTACACCTTC.

V and J are TRBV5-1 and TRBJ1-2; the D is unclear. Germline CDR1 reads SGHRS; CDR2 reads YFSETQ. The V gene lost 4 bases and the J gene lost 3 bases, with 16 bases spanning the gap. This CDR3 contains 15 residues. The CDR3, as DNA: TGCGCCAGCAGCCTGGCGGATCCTGATTACTATGGCTACACCTTC. Translated: CASSLADPDYYGYTF.